This passage covers 15 T cell receptor beta chains from one sample sequenced in a study of T cell responses to AZD1222 COVID-19 vaccine. The data were produced by immunoSEQ multiplex PCR, yet TCRdb's version contains in-frame clones alone and is incomplete. In the table there are 70,000 to 85,000 clones, roughly 80% of which are singletons. This specimen was peripheral blood, taken on day 0 of AZD1222 vaccination. These receptors originate from an adult in good health.

The chain carries TRBV7-2 and TRBJ1-1; no definite D call. CDR3 length: 15 amino acids. Trimming stripped 5 bases from V and 4 bases from J, with 17 bases between. CDR1 and CDR2 from the germline V gene are SGHTA and FQGNSA. Here the CDR3 DNA reads TGTGCCAGCAGCCCCCCCTTGTGGGAAGGCACTGAAGCTTTCTTT. It encodes CASSPPLWEGTEAFF.

This chain joins TRBV18 and TRBJ1-6; D is possibly TRBD1 (6 bases). The V end was cut by 3 bases, the J end by 7 bases, with 19 bases between. Germline-derived CDR1 and CDR2 are KGHSH and LQKENI. The CDR3 spans 17 residues. CDR3 loop: CASSPAGTRAWNSPLHF. The CDR3 DNA is TGTGCCAGCTCACCGGCCGGGACACGGGCTTGGAATTCACCCCTCCACTTT.

The rearrangement links TRBV19 to TRBJ2-3; D gene ambiguous. CDR1 and CDR2 from the germline V gene are LNHDA and SQIVND (reference sequence). This CDR3 is built from 14 residues. Between the trimmed V and J ends, which lost 0 bases and 3 bases, there was a span of 7 bases. In DNA, the CDR3 is TGTGCCAGTAGTATAGATCGCGGAACAGATACGCAGTATTTT. Translating it yields CASSIDRGTDTQYF.

The chain combines TRBV6-5 with TRBJ1-1, with D perhaps TRBD1 (5 bases). The CDR3 loop spans 14 amino acids. Trimming removed 7 bases at V and 0 bases at J, with 12 bases between. The V gene's germline CDR1 is MNHEY and CDR2 SVGAGI. Written as DNA, the CDR3 is TGTGCCAGCACCGAACGGACAATGAACACTGAAGCTTTCTTT. It codes for CASTERTMNTEAFF.

The genes are TRBV6-2 or TRBV6-3 and TRBJ1-1; D is ambiguous. V was clipped by 0 bases and J by 5 bases, with 13 bases between them. Germline CDR1 and CDR2: MNHEY and SVGEGT. There are 15 residues in the CDR3. In DNA form, the CDR3 reads TGTGCCAGCAGTTACTCGATAGGAAGACCGACTGAAGCTTTCTTT. As protein: CASSYSIGRPTEAFF.

The chain links TRBV6-4 to TRBJ2-1, with D unresolved. This CDR3 is built from 10 residues. Germline CDR1 reads MRHNA; CDR2 reads SNTAGT. Deletions cut 1 base from V and 9 bases from J, with 1 base between. The CDR3 region has the DNA TGTGCCAGCAGTGACTTTGAGCAGTTCTTC. Translation: CASSDFEQFF.

This clone was seen a handful of times. This chain links TRBV11-1 with TRBJ1-4; TRBD1 aligns across 7 bases. CDR3 length equals 16 residues. Germline CDR1 is SGHAT and CDR2 is FQDESV (reference sequence). J gave up 8 bases and V 3 bases, and 12 bases lay outside the gene matches. CDR3 DNA: TGTGCCAGCAGCTTCGGCCGACAGGGTGCTTTCGAAAAACTGTTTTTT. This encodes CASSFGRQGAFEKLFF. The full variable domain, in which reference TRBV11-1 and TRBJ1-4 provide the parts outside the CDR3, is EAEVAQSPRYKITEKSQAVAFWCDPISGHATLYWYRQILGQGPELLVQFQDESVVDDSQLPKDRFSAERLKGVDSTLKIQPAELGDSAMYLCASSFGRQGAFEKLFFGSGTQLSVL.

J is TRBJ2-3 and V is TRBV19, with a tentative D call TRBD2 (5 bases). Per germline, CDR1 LNHDA and CDR2 SQIVND (reference sequence). This CDR3 is 15 amino acids long. Trimming removed 4 bases at V and 3 bases at J, with 14 bases between. CDR3 sequence (DNA): TGTGCCAGTAGTACCACGGGGTTGGAGACAGATACGCAGTATTTT. Residues: CASSTTGLETDTQYF.

The chain recombines TRBV6-6 with TRBJ2-7; maybe TRBD1 (6 bases). Looked up from germline, CDR1 is MNHNY and CDR2 is SVGAGI (reference sequence). This CDR3 comprises 14 residues. V lost 7 bases and J 1 base, leaving 14 bases between the germline ends. The CDR3 DNA is TGTGCCAGCAAACCCTGGGACATGTCCTACGAGCAGTACTTC. It encodes CASKPWDMSYEQYF.

This chain joins TRBV10-3 and TRBJ2-3, with D perhaps matching TRBD1 or TRBD2 (5 bases each). The CDR3 extends over 15 amino acids. Between the trimmed V and J ends, which lost 10 bases and 0 bases, there was a span of 17 bases. Germline V CDR1 and CDR2: ENHRY, SYGVKD. CDR3 coding DNA: TGTGCCAGCCGGGACGACCAATCTAGCACAGATACGCAGTATTTT. Translated: CASRDDQSSTDTQYF.

The chain carries TRBV7-2 and TRBJ1-1; D is unresolved. From germline, CDR1 is SGHTA and CDR2 FQGNSA. The CDR3 is 14 amino acids. V gave up 2 bases and J gave up 2 bases, with 9 bases separating them. CDR3 coding DNA: TGTGCCAGCAGCTTATCCGCACGAAACACTGAAGCTTTCTTT. As protein: CASSLSARNTEAFF.

The V gene is TRBV27, the J gene TRBJ2-3; unclear D gene. Germline V gene lookup returns CDR1 MNHEY and CDR2 SMNVEV (reference sequence). Trimming took 6 bases from V and 7 from J, leaving 17 bases between them. The CDR3 consists of 14 residues. CDR3 sequence (DNA): TGTGCCAGCAGAGGACCCTCTGCTATATATACGCAGTATTTT. It is translated as CASRGPSAIYTQYF.

This clone was recorded once. This sequence joins TRBV7-2 and TRBJ2-3; D may match TRBD1 or TRBD2 (5 bases each). Per the germline V gene, CDR1 is SGHTA and CDR2 is FQGNSA. This CDR3 spans 14 amino acids. Trimming removed 5 bases at V and 6 bases at J, with 15 bases between. In DNA form, the CDR3 reads TGTGCCAGCAGCGGAGAGGGACGGGGTGATACGCAGTATTTT. Translating it yields CASSGEGRGDTQYF.

J is TRBJ2-7 and V is TRBV6-4; 13 bases agree with TRBD2. V shed 2 bases, J shed 6 bases, and the junction held 1 base outside the gene matches. In germline, CDR1 is MRHNA, CDR2 SNTAGT. The CDR3 loop spans 14 amino acids. CDR3 sequence reads: CASSDGLAGAEQYF. In DNA form, the CDR3 reads TGTGCCAGCAGTGACGGACTAGCGGGGGCCGAGCAGTACTTC.

The gene calls are TRBV11-3 and TRBJ2-3, with TRBD2 matching 15 bases. The V gene end was trimmed by 4 bases and the J gene end by 4 bases; junction bases not matched to a gene: 3. CDR3 length: 16 residues. Germline CDR1 is SGHNT and CDR2 is YENEEA. DNA of the CDR3: TGTGCCAGCAGCTCCGGGACTAGCGGGGGGCCAGATACGCAGTATTTT. Protein: CASSSGTSGGPDTQYF.